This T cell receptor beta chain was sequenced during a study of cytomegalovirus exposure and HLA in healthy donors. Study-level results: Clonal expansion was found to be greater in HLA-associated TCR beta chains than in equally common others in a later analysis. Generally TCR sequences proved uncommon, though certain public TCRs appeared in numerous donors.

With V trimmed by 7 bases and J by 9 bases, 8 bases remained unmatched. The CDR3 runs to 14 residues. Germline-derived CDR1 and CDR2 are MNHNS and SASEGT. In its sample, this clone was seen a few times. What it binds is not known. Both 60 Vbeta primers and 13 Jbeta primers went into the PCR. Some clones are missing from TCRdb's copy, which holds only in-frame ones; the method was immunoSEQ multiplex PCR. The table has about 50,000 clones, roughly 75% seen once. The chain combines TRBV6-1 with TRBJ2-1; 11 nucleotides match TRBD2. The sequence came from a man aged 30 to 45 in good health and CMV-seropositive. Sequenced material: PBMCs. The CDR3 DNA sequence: TGTGCCAGCATTTGGCTAGCGGGGGGTGGTGAGCAGTTCTTC. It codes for CASIWLAGGGEQFF.